This T cell receptor (beta chain) was recovered during a study of human T cells and chemical hapten exposure. Study processing details: TCRs per sample had a median of around 100,000 and ranged from roughly 20,000 to 690,600. TCRdb reprocessed the RACE reads with MiXCR, giving one entry per CDR3 protein. TCRdb's processing, not the authors', yielded these V and J calls. The sample lists 350,000 or so distinct CDR3 sequences; around 6.9% were seen once. The time point was: patch test 1, 2 weeks after DPC sensitization. Treatment noted: therapeutic diphenylcyclopropenone sensitization with weekly scalp DPC. This clonotype was recorded at least ten times. V lost 6 bases to trimming and J lost 1 base, with 10 bases between them. Per germline, CDR1 DFQATT and CDR2 SNEGSKA (reference sequence). The CDR3 has 14 residues.

The specimen was whole blood, collected in connection with sensitization to the hapten diphenylcyclopropenone (DPC). V gene TRBV20-1 combines with J gene TRBJ2-6; no definite D call. The TCR originated in a young woman with alopecia areata. Some clones in this sample may be carry-over from other donors' samples. The CDR3 spells CSARTVSGANVLTF. CDR3 nucleotide sequence: TGCAGTGCAAGGACCGTGTCTGGGGCCAACGTCCTGACTTTC.